The sequence of this T cell receptor (beta chain) was determined in a study of graft-versus-host responses after intestinal transplantation. Comments on this clone: Its cognate antigen is unknown.

Repertoires were generated with immunoSEQ multiplex PCR, while TCRdb's copy carries only in-frame clones and drops some. The sample lists around 49,000 clones; 89% were seen once. V gave up 0 bases and J gave up 4 bases; unmatched junction bases: 6. This CDR3 has 15 amino acids. Germline CDR1 reads GTSNPN; CDR2 reads SVGIG (reference sequence). This TCR was sampled from a human donor who was the organ donor for an intestinal transplant. The sequencing here drew on unstimulated CD4+ T cells sorted from spleen or lymph node cells, taken before transplant. The gene calls are TRBV30 and TRBJ1-3, with 7 nucleotides matching TRBD1. The CDR3 DNA is TGTGCCTGGAGTGTAGGGACAGATAAGGGAAACACCATATATTTT. Amino acid sequence: CAWSVGTDKGNTIYF.